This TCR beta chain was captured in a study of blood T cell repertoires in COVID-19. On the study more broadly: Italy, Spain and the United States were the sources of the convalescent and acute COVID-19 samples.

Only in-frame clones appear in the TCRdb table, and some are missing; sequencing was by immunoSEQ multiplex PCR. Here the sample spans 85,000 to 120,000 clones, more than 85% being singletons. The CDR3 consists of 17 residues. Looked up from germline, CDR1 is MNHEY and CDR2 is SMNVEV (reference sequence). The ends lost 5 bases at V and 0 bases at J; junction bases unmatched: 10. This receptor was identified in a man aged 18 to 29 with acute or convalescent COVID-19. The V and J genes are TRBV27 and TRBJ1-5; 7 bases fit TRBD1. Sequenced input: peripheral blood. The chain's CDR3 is CASSPRDRVLSNQPQHF. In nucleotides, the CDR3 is TGTGCCAGCAGTCCCCGAGACAGGGTTCTTAGCAATCAGCCCCAGCATTTT.